These T cell receptor beta chains were read from a single sample in a study of cytomegalovirus exposure and HLA in healthy donors. The table came from immunoSEQ multiplex PCR; TCRdb's copy has only in-frame clones and leaves some out. This listing includes 35,000 to 45,000 clones. Sequencing was carried out using PBMCs. These receptors all come from a young man in good health and CMV-seronegative. Each CDR3 is given with its conserved first and last residue. D genes are given only for firm matches.

CDR3nt: TGCAGCGTGTTCCGGGACAGGGGGCCGGGGGGCTACACCTTC; CDR3aa: CSVFRDRGPGGYTF; v_gene: TRBV29-1; j_gene: TRBJ1-2; d_gene: TRBD1
CDR3nt: TGTGCCAGCAGTCCCGCTTTAGGGGGAAATAGCAATCAGCCCCAGCATTTT; CDR3aa: CASSPALGGNSNQPQHF; v_gene: TRBV27; j_gene: TRBJ1-5; d_gene: NA
CDR3nt: TGTGCCAGCAGCTTAGAGCGGGGGGTAAACAATCAGCCCCAGCATTTT; CDR3aa: CASSLERGVNNQPQHF; v_gene: TRBV7-2; j_gene: TRBJ1-5; d_gene: NA
CDR3nt: TGTGCCAGCAGTTATGAGAGGGGGCGCGACTATGGCTACACCTTC; CDR3aa: CASSYERGRDYGYTF; v_gene: TRBV6-6; j_gene: TRBJ1-2; d_gene: TRBD1
CDR3nt: TGTGCCAGCAGTGGGCAGGACAAGGGTCGGACCGGGGAGCTGTTTTTT; CDR3aa: CASSGQDKGRTGELFF; v_gene: TRBV2; j_gene: TRBJ2-2; d_gene: NA
CDR3nt: TGTGCCAACAGCGCAATACAGGGGGATGGCTACACCTTC; CDR3aa: CANSAIQGDGYTF; v_gene: TRBV9; j_gene: TRBJ1-2; d_gene: TRBD1
CDR3nt: TGTGCCAGCAGCCAGGGGACAGGGGCCTACGAGCAGTACTTC; CDR3aa: CASSQGTGAYEQYF; v_gene: TRBV14; j_gene: TRBJ2-7; d_gene: TRBD1
CDR3nt: TGTGCCAGCAGCCCCCGCCTTGCCGGGACTAGCGGACAAGAGACCCAGTACTTC; CDR3aa: CASSPRLAGTSGQETQYF; v_gene: TRBV7-9; j_gene: TRBJ2-5; d_gene: TRBD2
CDR3nt: TGCAGCGTTGAATATGGGACATATGGCTACACCTTC; CDR3aa: CSVEYGTYGYTF; v_gene: TRBV29-1; j_gene: TRBJ1-2; d_gene: NA
CDR3nt: TGCAGCGTTTCCCCACACCGGGAAAGGGGGATCTACGAGCAGTACTTC; CDR3aa: CSVSPHRERGIYEQYF; v_gene: TRBV29-1; j_gene: TRBJ2-7; d_gene: NA
CDR3nt: TGTGCCAGTAGTATGGGTAGGGGAGGAAACACCATATATTTT; CDR3aa: CASSMGRGGNTIYF; v_gene: TRBV19; j_gene: TRBJ1-3; d_gene: NA
CDR3nt: TGCGCCAGCAGCTTGGATACAGGCACTAATGAAAAACTGTTTTTT; CDR3aa: CASSLDTGTNEKLFF; v_gene: TRBV5-1; j_gene: TRBJ1-4; d_gene: NA
CDR3nt: TGTGCCAGTAGTATATGGCGGTCTGGAAACACCATATATTTT; CDR3aa: CASSIWRSGNTIYF; v_gene: TRBV19; j_gene: TRBJ1-3; d_gene: NA
CDR3nt: TGCGCCAGCAGCTTGACCCGGGGACAGTTATACGAGCAGTACTTC; CDR3aa: CASSLTRGQLYEQYF; v_gene: TRBV5-1; j_gene: TRBJ2-7; d_gene: TRBD1
CDR3nt: TGTGCCAGCACTCTATCGGGCGGGGGAGAGACCCAGTACTTC; CDR3aa: CASTLSGGGETQYF; v_gene: TRBV6-5; j_gene: TRBJ2-5; d_gene: TRBD2
CDR3nt: TGTGCGGGCAGGGGATCATACGAGCAGTACTTC; CDR3aa: CAGRGSYEQYF; v_gene: TRBV6-1; j_gene: TRBJ2-7; d_gene: NA
CDR3nt: TGTGCCAGCAGCGTTCGACAGGGTGTAGGACCCCTCCACTTT; CDR3aa: CASSVRQGVGPLHF; v_gene: TRBV9; j_gene: TRBJ1-6; d_gene: TRBD1
CDR3nt: TGTGCCACCAGCTCGATCGGGAGGGGAGGCTCCTACGAGCAGTACTTC; CDR3aa: CATSSIGRGGSYEQYF; v_gene: TRBV15; j_gene: TRBJ2-7; d_gene: TRBD2
CDR3nt: TGTGCCAGCAGTTTATCTCTGGACAGAGCTAGCACAGATACGCAGTATTTT; CDR3aa: CASSLSLDRASTDTQYF; v_gene: TRBV27; j_gene: TRBJ2-3; d_gene: NA
CDR3nt: TGTGCCTGGAGCGGACAGGGGAATCAGCCCCAGCATTTT; CDR3aa: CAWSGQGNQPQHF; v_gene: TRBV30; j_gene: TRBJ1-5; d_gene: TRBD1
CDR3nt: TGTGCCAGCAGCCTGACAGATACGCAGTATTTT; CDR3aa: CASSLTDTQYF; v_gene: TRBV6-1; j_gene: TRBJ2-3; d_gene: NA
CDR3nt: TGTGCCTGGACCCCGGGGATCGCTGGGGCCAACGTCCTGACTTTC; CDR3aa: CAWTPGIAGANVLTF; v_gene: TRBV30; j_gene: TRBJ2-6; d_gene: NA
CDR3nt: TGTGCCAGCAGCAAGGGACAGGGGGGACCAACTAATGAAAAACTGTTTTTT; CDR3aa: CASSKGQGGPTNEKLFF; v_gene: TRBV21-1; j_gene: TRBJ1-4; d_gene: NA
CDR3nt: TGTGCCAGTGGGGTGGGGAGGGGATCCTACGAGCAGTACTTC; CDR3aa: CASGVGRGSYEQYF; v_gene: TRBV19; j_gene: TRBJ2-7; d_gene: TRBD2
CDR3nt: TGTGCCAGCAGTGGGGGATCGGGGGAGCCCCAGCATTTT; CDR3aa: CASSGGSGEPQHF; v_gene: TRBV6-1; j_gene: TRBJ1-5; d_gene: NA
CDR3nt: TGTGCCAGCAGCCTGGAGGTAGCGGGCTCCGACAATGAGCAGTTCTTC; CDR3aa: CASSLEVAGSDNEQFF; v_gene: TRBV7-9; j_gene: TRBJ2-1; d_gene: TRBD2
CDR3nt: TGCGCCAGCAGCTTGGAACCCTCAGGGTTGGACGAGCAGTACTTC; CDR3aa: CASSLEPSGLDEQYF; v_gene: TRBV5-1; j_gene: TRBJ2-7; d_gene: NA